Below are 9 T cell receptor beta chains sequenced from a single sample in a study of blood T cell repertoires in COVID-19. The method was immunoSEQ multiplex PCR; TCRdb's version includes in-frame clones alone and lacks a portion of them. This table has approximately 300,000 clones, 80% to 90% appearing once. Sequencing used PBMCs or T cells enriched from blood (not recorded which). The receptors here all came from a man aged 30 to 39 who had recovered from COVID-19.

The chain links TRBV5-1 to TRBJ2-7; 9 bases line up with TRBD1. The J segment lost 5 bases and the V segment lost 0 bases, leaving 3 bases of the junction unmatched. There are 14 residues in the CDR3. Germline V gives CDR1 SGHRS, CDR2 YFSETQ. The CDR3 protein is CASSLGDRANEQYF. The CDR3 nucleotides read TGCGCCAGCAGCTTGGGGGACAGGGCCAACGAGCAGTACTTC.

J is TRBJ2-4 and V is TRBV19, with D perhaps TRBD1 (6 bases). Germline V CDR1 and CDR2: LNHDA, SQIVND (reference sequence). V lost 4 bases and J 8 bases, leaving 24 bases between the germline ends. This CDR3 contains 17 residues. This chain's CDR3 is CASSNEGEWRSWDIQYF. The DNA for the CDR3 is TGTGCCAGTAGTAACGAGGGGGAGTGGCGATCTTGGGACATTCAGTACTTC.

The rearrangement links TRBV5-1 to TRBJ2-5; tentatively, D is TRBD2 (7 bases). Looked up from germline, CDR1 is SGHRS and CDR2 is YFSETQ. CDR3 length: 17 residues. V shed 4 bases and J shed 3 bases, with 22 bases lying between them. The CDR3 sequence: CASSRNPGGIGEETQYF. The CDR3, as DNA: TGCGCCAGCAGCCGAAACCCGGGGGGCATAGGAGAAGAGACCCAGTACTTC.

J is TRBJ1-6 and V is TRBV19, with D tentatively TRBD1 (5 bases). Germline V CDR1 and CDR2: LNHDA, SQIVND (reference sequence). CDR3 length equals 16 residues. The V end lost 1 base, the J end lost 7 bases, and 14 bases lay between the germline ends. CDR3 sequence (DNA): TGTGCCAGTAGTATAGTCCACAGGTCGGTGAATTCACCCCTCCACTTT. Its translation: CASSIVHRSVNSPLHF.

Details on this clone: The same CDR3 can be traced to other DNA sequences in this sample. The V call is TRBV5-1, the J call TRBJ2-2; D might be TRBD1 (6 bases). CDR1 SGHRS and CDR2 YFSETQ come from the germline V gene. The ends were cut back, 7 bases at V and 0 bases at J, with 13 bases in the middle. This CDR3 is 15 amino acids long. The CDR3 DNA reads as TGCGCCAGCTCCTATGGACAGACGAACACCGGGGAGCTGTTTTTT. Protein sequence: CASSYGQTNTGELFF. Drawing the rest from reference TRBV5-1 and TRBJ2-2, the complete variable domain is KAGVTQTPRYLIKTRGQQVTLSCSPISGHRSVSWYQQTPGQGLQFLFEYFSETQRNKGNFPGRFSGRQFSNSRSEMNVSTLELGDSALYLCASSYGQTNTGELFFGEGSRLTVL.

The rearrangement joins TRBV5-1 to TRBJ1-1, with D unresolved. The V end was cut by 7 bases, the J end by 0 bases, with 7 bases between. The CDR3 is made up of 12 amino acids. Germline CDR1 reads SGHRS; CDR2 reads YFSETQ. The CDR3 bases are TGCGCCAGCGAGATGCTGAACACTGAAGCTTTCTTT. Translation gives CASEMLNTEAFF.

V gene TRBV5-1 combines with J gene TRBJ2-7; perhaps TRBD1 as D (8 bases). The CDR3 loop spans 15 amino acids. Germline V lookup: CDR1 SGHRS, CDR2 YFSETQ. Trimming took 4 bases from V and 7 from J, leaving 21 bases between them. CDR3: CASSVGGTGAVEQYF. CDR3 sequence (DNA): TGCGCCAGCAGCGTGGGGGGGACAGGTGCGGTTGAGCAGTACTTC.

This clone was detected once. The rearrangement joins TRBV18 to TRBJ1-6, with D uncertain. The germline V gene has CDR1 KGHSH and CDR2 LQKENI. CDR3 length: 14 amino acids. Deletions cut 3 bases from V and 6 bases from J, with 9 bases between. The CDR3 here is CASSPQEVNSPLHF. The DNA for the CDR3 is TGTGCCAGCTCACCGCAGGAGGTTAATTCACCCCTCCACTTT.

The gene calls are TRBV4-1 and TRBJ1-1; D is undetermined. Germline values: CDR1 MGHRA, CDR2 YSYEKL. Trimming shortened V by 0 bases and J by 3 bases, and 8 bases separated the two germline ends. CDR3 size: 14 residues. In DNA form, the CDR3 reads TGCGCCAGCAGCCAAGAAAGGACTGACACTGAAGCTTTCTTT. Translated: CASSQERTDTEAFF.